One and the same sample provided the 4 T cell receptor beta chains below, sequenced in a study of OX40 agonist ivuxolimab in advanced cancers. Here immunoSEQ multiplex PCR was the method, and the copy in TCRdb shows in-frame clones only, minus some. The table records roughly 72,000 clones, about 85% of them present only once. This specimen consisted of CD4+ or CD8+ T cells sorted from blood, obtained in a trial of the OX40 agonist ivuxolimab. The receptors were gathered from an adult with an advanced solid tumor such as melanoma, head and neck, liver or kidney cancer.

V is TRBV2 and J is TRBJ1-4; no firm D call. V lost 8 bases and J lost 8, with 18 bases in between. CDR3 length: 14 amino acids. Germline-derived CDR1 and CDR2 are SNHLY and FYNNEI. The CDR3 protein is CASRPWAAGEKLFF. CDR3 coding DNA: TGTGCCAGCCGACCATGGGCAGCGGGGGAAAAACTGTTTTTT.

CDR3: CASSPGLADSTDTQYF. DNA of the CDR3: TGTGCCAGCTCACCAGGCCTAGCGGATAGCACAGATACGCAGTATTTT. This chain joins TRBV18 and TRBJ2-3; 7 positions agree with TRBD2. J gave up 0 bases and V 2 bases, and 5 bases lay outside the gene matches. This CDR3 spans 16 amino acids. Germline CDR1 reads KGHSH; CDR2 reads LQKENI. The entire variable domain, with the rest obtained from reference TRBV18 and TRBJ2-3, is as follows: NAGVMQNPRHLVRRRGQEARLRCSPMKGHSHVYWYRQLPEEGLKFMVYLQKENIIDESGMPKERFSAEFPKEGPSILRIQQVVRGDSAAYFCASSPGLADSTDTQYFGPGTRLTVL.

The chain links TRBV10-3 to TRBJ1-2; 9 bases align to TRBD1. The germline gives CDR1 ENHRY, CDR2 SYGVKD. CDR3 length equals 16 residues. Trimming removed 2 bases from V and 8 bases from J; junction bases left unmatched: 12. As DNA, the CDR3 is TGTGCCATCAGTGAGGGGATGACACAGGGGGCGCGGGGCTACACCTTC. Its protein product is CAISEGMTQGARGYTF.

CDR3 sequence reads: CASSQLQGVRPDEQYF. The CDR3, as DNA: TGCGCCAGCAGCCAATTACAGGGGGTGCGACCTGACGAGCAGTACTTC. The gene calls are TRBV4-1 and TRBJ2-7, with 8 positions matching TRBD1. The CDR3 extends over 16 amino acids. Germline assignment: CDR1 MGHRA and CDR2 YSYEKL. The V gene end was trimmed by 2 bases and the J gene end by 5 bases; junction bases not matched to a gene: 11.